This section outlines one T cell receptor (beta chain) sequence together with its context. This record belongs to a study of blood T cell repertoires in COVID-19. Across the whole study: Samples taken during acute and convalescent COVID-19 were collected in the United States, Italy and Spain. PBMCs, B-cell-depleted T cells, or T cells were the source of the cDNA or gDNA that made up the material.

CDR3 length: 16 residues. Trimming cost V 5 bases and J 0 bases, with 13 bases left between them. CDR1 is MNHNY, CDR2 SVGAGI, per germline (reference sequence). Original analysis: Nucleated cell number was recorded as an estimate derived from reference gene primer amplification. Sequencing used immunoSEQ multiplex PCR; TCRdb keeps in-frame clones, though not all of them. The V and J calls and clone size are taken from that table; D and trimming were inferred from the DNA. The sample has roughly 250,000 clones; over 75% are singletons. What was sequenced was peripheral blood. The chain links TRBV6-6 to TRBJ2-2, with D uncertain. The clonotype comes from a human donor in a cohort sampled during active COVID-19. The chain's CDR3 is CASSPPGFANTGELFF. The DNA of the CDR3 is TGTGCCAGCAGTCCCCCCGGGTTTGCGAACACCGGGGAGCTGTTTTTT.